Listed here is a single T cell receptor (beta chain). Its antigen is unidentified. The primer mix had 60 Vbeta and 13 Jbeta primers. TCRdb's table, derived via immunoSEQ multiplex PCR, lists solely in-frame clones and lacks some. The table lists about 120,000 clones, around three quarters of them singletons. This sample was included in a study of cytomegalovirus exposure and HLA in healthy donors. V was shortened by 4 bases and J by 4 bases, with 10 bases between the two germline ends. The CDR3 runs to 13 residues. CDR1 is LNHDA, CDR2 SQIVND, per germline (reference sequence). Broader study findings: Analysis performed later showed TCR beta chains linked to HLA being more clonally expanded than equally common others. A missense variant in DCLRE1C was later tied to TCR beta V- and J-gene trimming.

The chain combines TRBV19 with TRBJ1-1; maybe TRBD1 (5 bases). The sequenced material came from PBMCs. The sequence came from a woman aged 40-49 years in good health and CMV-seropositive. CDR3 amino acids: CASSNQGGTEAFF. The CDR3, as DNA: TGTGCCAGTAGTAATCAGGGTGGCACTGAAGCTTTCTTT.